These 30 T cell receptor beta chains share one sample of origin, sequenced in a study of cytomegalovirus exposure and HLA in healthy donors. TCRdb's copy holds only in-frame clones and misses some; the assay was immunoSEQ multiplex PCR. Among some 260,000 clones listed, roughly 87% were seen once. Sequenced material: PBMCs. The receptors stem from a man aged 18 to 35 in good health and CMV-seropositive.

This clone was recorded only once. The V call is TRBV28, the J call TRBJ1-1, with 7 nucleotides matching TRBD1. Trimming cost V 6 bases and J 10 bases; bases outside gene matches: 5. In germline, CDR1 is MDHEN, CDR2 SYDVKM. The CDR3 has 11 residues. The CDR3 reads CASRRQGLAFF. CDR3 bases: TGTGCCAGCAGGAGACAGGGATTAGCTTTCTTT.

The chain uses TRBV9 and TRBJ2-3; 7 bases agree with TRBD2. The germline V gene encodes CDR1 SGDLS and CDR2 YYNGEE. The V gene end was trimmed by 4 bases and the J gene end by 4 bases; junction bases not matched to a gene: 9. The CDR3 has 15 amino acids. In DNA form, the CDR3 reads TGTGCCAGCAGCCCAGGGACTAATCCCCCAGATACGCAGTATTTT. Protein sequence: CASSPGTNPPDTQYF.

This clone was seen more than once but under ten times. This chain connects TRBV6-5 to TRBJ2-7; D might be TRBD2 (5 bases). The germline V and J ends were trimmed by 0 bases and 2 bases, with 8 bases remaining between them. Germline V gene data show CDR1 as MNHEY and CDR2 as SVGAGI. The CDR3 is made up of 14 amino acids. The CDR3 DNA is TGTGCCAGCAGTTACTCGATAGCGACCTACGAGCAGTACTTC. Its translation is CASSYSIATYEQYF.

The DNA for the CDR3 is TGTGCCAGCAGCTTAGCGGCGGGGACTGGAAAAGGCTACACCTTC. It codes for CASSLAAGTGKGYTF. The chain recombines TRBV11-1 with TRBJ1-2; D possibly corresponds to TRBD1 (5 bases). CDR3 length: 15 amino acids. Germline values: CDR1 SGHAT, CDR2 FQDESV (reference sequence). V dropped 0 bases and J dropped 8 bases, with 16 bases sitting between them. Full variable domain (missing parts from reference TRBV11-1 and TRBJ1-2): EAEVAQSPRYKITEKSQAVAFWCDPISGHATLYWYRQILGQGPELLVQFQDESVVDDSQLPKDRFSAERLKGVDSTLKIQPAELGDSAMYLCASSLAAGTGKGYTFGSGTRLTVV.

The chain employs TRBV2 and TRBJ2-5; TRBD2 matches at 12 bases. This CDR3 is built from 15 residues. V lost 7 bases, J lost 5 bases, and 8 bases stayed unmatched. Germline V gene sequence: CDR1 SNHLY, CDR2 FYNNEI. CDR3 region: CASKTLAGGGETQYF. CDR3 bases: TGTGCCAGCAAGACTCTAGCGGGAGGGGGCGAGACCCAGTACTTC.

The rearrangement links TRBV30 to TRBJ2-3; 8 bases match TRBD2. CDR1 and CDR2 (germline): GTSNPN, SVGIG (reference sequence). Germline trimming cut 2 bases from V and 1 base from J; bases unmatched to any gene: 2. The CDR3 totals 14 residues. CDR3 DNA: TGTGCCTGGAGTCGTAGCGGGGGCACAGATACGCAGTATTTT. As protein: CAWSRSGGTDTQYF.

The chain links TRBV4-3 to TRBJ2-7, with TRBD1 matching 7 bases. Germline loops: CDR1 LGHNA, CDR2 YSLEER. This CDR3 has 14 residues. V was pared by 3 bases and J by 3 bases, with 5 bases of the junction left unmatched. CDR3 amino acids: CASSHWDRNYEQYF. Here the CDR3 DNA reads TGCGCCAGCAGCCACTGGGACAGAAACTACGAGCAGTACTTC.

The chain joins TRBV19 to TRBJ1-1; D ambiguous. V dropped 6 bases and J dropped 4 bases, with 15 bases sitting between them. This CDR3 spans 14 amino acids. Germline V lookup: CDR1 LNHDA, CDR2 SQIVND (reference sequence). The CDR3 DNA follows: TGTGCCAGTAGGGAGAGGGAGTTGTTCACTGAAGCTTTCTTT. It translates to CASRERELFTEAFF.

The V and J genes are TRBV27 and TRBJ2-7, with TRBD2 as a possible D gene (6 bases). Germline V gene sequence: CDR1 MNHEY, CDR2 SMNVEV (reference sequence). The CDR3 is made up of 14 amino acids. The germline V and J ends were trimmed by 5 bases and 4 bases, with 15 bases remaining between them. CDR3 protein: CASSPTSKGYEQYF. CDR3 sequence (DNA): TGTGCCAGCAGTCCTACTAGCAAAGGGTACGAGCAGTACTTC.

The chain joins TRBV2 to TRBJ1-2, with a weak D call TRBD1 (5 bases). The ends were cut back, 9 bases at V and 4 bases at J, with 12 bases in the middle. This CDR3 has 12 amino acids. Per germline, CDR1 SNHLY and CDR2 FYNNEI. The DNA for the CDR3 is TGTGCCAGTGGGGGAAGTTCCTATGGCTACACCTTC. Its protein is CASGGSSYGYTF.

The chain joins TRBV5-1 to TRBJ2-5, with D possibly matching TRBD2 (6 bases). CDR3 size: 14 residues. Trimming pared 2 bases from V and 5 bases from J, leaving 13 bases between. Germline V CDR1 and CDR2: SGHRS, YFSETQ. The DNA of the CDR3 is TGCGCCAGCAGCTTATGGGCTGGAGGGGAGACCCAGTACTTC. Its protein product is CASSLWAGGETQYF.

The chain carries TRBV5-4 and TRBJ2-2; weak D call: TRBD2 (5 bases). CDR1 and CDR2 from the germline V gene are SGHNT and YYREEE (reference sequence). This CDR3 has 15 amino acids. The V end lost 2 bases, the J end lost 0 bases, and 8 bases lay between the germline ends. The CDR3 loop reads CASSLGGANTGELFF. In nucleotides, the CDR3 is TGTGCCAGCAGCTTAGGAGGAGCGAACACCGGGGAGCTGTTTTTT.

The chain has TRBV6-4 and TRBJ2-1; 11 positions match TRBD2. There are 16 residues in the CDR3. The V and J ends lost 0 bases and 9 bases, in that order; junction bases with no gene match: 7. CDR1 is MRHNA and CDR2 is SNTAGT in the germline V gene. The CDR3 spells CASSDSLAGDTAEQFF. The CDR3 nucleotides read TGTGCCAGCAGTGACTCACTAGCGGGAGATACTGCTGAGCAGTTCTTC.

The V call is TRBV2, the J call TRBJ2-1, with 11 bases fitting TRBD2. The CDR3 length is 14 residues. CDR1 and CDR2 from the germline V gene are SNHLY and FYNNEI. The trim removed 7 bases at V and 5 bases at J, leaving 4 bases unmatched. The CDR3 here is CASTGTSGDNEQFF. In nucleotides, the CDR3 is TGTGCCAGCACAGGGACTAGCGGTGACAATGAGCAGTTCTTC.

This chain links TRBV20-1 with TRBJ1-2; 9 bases match TRBD1. Germline loops: CDR1 DFQATT, CDR2 SNEGSKA (reference sequence). The CDR3 loop spans 11 amino acids. The CDR3 coding sequence is TGCAGAGGACAGGGGAACTATGGCTACACCTTC. The encoded protein is CRGQGNYGYTF.

V is TRBV11-2 and J is TRBJ2-7, with TRBD2 matching over 13 bases. Germline V lookup: CDR1 SGHAT, CDR2 FQNNGV. This CDR3 is 15 amino acids long. V trimming: 4 bases; J trimming: 4 bases; junction bases outside the gene matches: 4. Here the CDR3 reads CASSSGLAGAYEQYF. The CDR3 DNA is TGTGCCAGCAGCTCCGGACTAGCGGGGGCTTACGAGCAGTACTTC.

The chain uses TRBV10-3 and TRBJ2-7, with D tentatively TRBD2 (5 bases). V was shortened by 2 bases and J by 4 bases, with 9 bases between the two germline ends. The CDR3 is 13 amino acids. Germline assignment: CDR1 ENHRY and CDR2 SYGVKD. The chain's CDR3 is CAISEPSLYEQYF. The CDR3 coding sequence is TGTGCCATCAGTGAGCCTAGCTTGTACGAGCAGTACTTC.

A word on this clone: The junction and the germline gene differ at one end; a read error may be behind it. The CDR3 loop reads CASREGGTFAQPQHF. The CDR3, as DNA: TGTGCCAGCAGGGAAGGCGGGACATTTGCACAGCCCCAGCATTTT. The chain uses TRBV2 and TRBJ1-5; a weak D match, TRBD1 (6 bases). The CDR3 contains 15 residues. Germline loops: CDR1 SNHLY, CDR2 FYNNEI.

In nucleotides, the CDR3 is TGTGCCACCAGCAGAGGAGGGGCAGGGGAGTGGAAAGATACGCAGTATTTT. This encodes CATSRGGAGEWKDTQYF. The V call is TRBV15, the J call TRBJ2-3; D possibly corresponds to TRBD1 (6 bases). The germline gives CDR1 LNHNV, CDR2 YYDKDF (reference sequence). The CDR3 consists of 17 residues. V was shortened by 1 base and J by 5 bases, with 19 bases between the two germline ends.

The rearrangement uses TRBV4-1 and TRBJ2-1, with 9 nucleotides matching TRBD1. Germline V gives CDR1 MGHRA, CDR2 YSYEKL. The CDR3 runs 16 residues. J gave up 7 bases and V 1 base, and 8 bases lay outside the gene matches. The CDR3 loop is CASSQGFGTGKNEQFF. CDR3 coding DNA: TGCGCCAGCAGCCAAGGGTTCGGGACAGGGAAAAATGAGCAGTTCTTC.

The chain recombines TRBV6-1 with TRBJ2-1; unclear D gene. From germline, CDR1 is MNHNS and CDR2 SASEGT. With 1 base removed from V and 2 bases from J, the gap between germline ends came to 9 bases. This CDR3 spans 15 amino acids. The CDR3 loop is CASSEGLQPYNEQFF. As DNA, the CDR3 is TGTGCCAGCAGTGAAGGGCTACAACCCTACAATGAGCAGTTCTTC.

This chain connects TRBV6-4 to TRBJ1-1; possibly TRBD1 for D (5 bases). Between the trimmed V and J ends, which lost 2 bases and 11 bases, there was a span of 12 bases. CDR1 and CDR2 (germline): MRHNA, SNTAGT. The CDR3 extends over 12 amino acids. The CDR3 region is CASSDEGLRAFF. In nucleotides, the CDR3 is TGTGCCAGCAGTGACGAGGGGCTGCGGGCTTTCTTT.

The chain has TRBV27 and TRBJ1-2, with D uncertain. The V end lost 2 bases, the J end lost 7 bases, and 11 bases lay between the germline ends. Germline CDR1 and CDR2: MNHEY and SMNVEV (reference sequence). The CDR3 has 13 residues. This CDR3 reads CASSLMGIGGYTF. CDR3 nucleotides: TGTGCCAGCAGTTTAATGGGGATAGGTGGCTACACCTTC.

The genes are TRBV6-1 and TRBJ1-2, with a tentative D call TRBD1 (6 bases). This CDR3 has 13 residues. Germline V gives CDR1 MNHNS, CDR2 SASEGT. Trimming cost V 2 bases and J 6 bases, with 10 bases left between them. The CDR3 spells CASSEFRTDGYTF. Here the CDR3 DNA reads TGTGCCAGCAGTGAATTCAGGACAGATGGCTACACCTTC.

The V gene is TRBV2, the J gene TRBJ1-5; tentative D call: TRBD1 (6 bases). The CDR3 sequence is 14 residues long. The V end was cut by 6 bases, the J end by 0 bases, with 9 bases between. CDR1 is SNHLY and CDR2 is FYNNEI in the germline V gene. The CDR3: CASRPDSSNQPQHF. In DNA form, the CDR3 reads TGTGCCAGCAGACCGGACAGTAGCAATCAGCCCCAGCATTTT.

V gene TRBV30 combines with J gene TRBJ1-3; the D gene is possibly TRBD1 (5 bases). Germline V gene data show CDR1 as GTSNPN and CDR2 as SVGIG (reference sequence). The V gene lost 4 bases and the J gene lost 8 bases, with 15 bases spanning the gap. There are 13 residues in the CDR3. The CDR3 sequence: CAWTRTPGDTIYF. CDR3 nucleotides: TGTGCCTGGACACGGACACCCGGCGACACCATATATTTT. The full variable domain, its missing parts supplied by reference TRBV30 and TRBJ1-3, is SQTIHQWPATLVQPVGSPLSLECTVEGTSNPNLYWYRQAAGRGLQLLFYSVGIGQISSEVPQNLSASRPQDRQFILSSKKLLLSDSGFYLCAWTRTPGDTIYFGEGSWLTVV.

The chain combines TRBV5-1 with TRBJ2-7; D is ambiguous. This CDR3 is 15 amino acids long. Germline V gene data show CDR1 as SGHRS and CDR2 as YFSETQ. V was trimmed by 4 bases and J by 1 base, leaving 15 bases between them. Written as DNA, the CDR3 is TGCGCCAGCAGCCAAGGACCGAGTACTTCCTACGAGCAGTACTTC. It yields the protein CASSQGPSTSYEQYF.

CDR3 sequence (DNA): TGTGCCACCAGCAGAGAACAGGGAGCTAACTATGGCTACACCTTC. Protein sequence: CATSREQGANYGYTF. The rearrangement links TRBV15 to TRBJ1-2, with a possible D match to TRBD1 (6 bases). The V gene lost 0 bases and the J gene lost 0 bases, with 8 bases spanning the gap. This CDR3 comprises 15 residues. The germline V gene encodes CDR1 LNHNV and CDR2 YYDKDF (reference sequence). Together with reference TRBV15 and TRBJ1-2, the CDR3 gives the full variable domain: DAMVIQNPRYQVTQFGKPVTLSCSQTLNHNVMYWYQQKSSQAPKLLFHYYDKDFNNEADTPDNFQSRRPNTSFCFLDIRSPGLGDTAMYLCATSREQGANYGYTFGSGTRLTVV.

The chain carries TRBV4-1 and TRBJ2-1; D not resolved. CDR1 and CDR2 from the germline V gene are MGHRA and YSYEKL. The CDR3 runs 17 residues. Trimming stripped 4 bases from V and 1 base from J, with 17 bases between. The CDR3: CASSPRTQLPSYNEQFF. The CDR3 coding sequence is TGCGCCAGCAGCCCTCGGACGCAGCTCCCTTCCTACAATGAGCAGTTCTTC.

The genes are TRBV25-1 and TRBJ2-5, with 9 bases fitting TRBD2. CDR1 and CDR2 (germline): MGHDK, SYGVNS. The V segment lost 2 bases and the J segment 12 bases; nucleotides outside the gene matches: 10. This CDR3 contains 14 residues. Written as DNA, the CDR3 is TGTGCCAGCAGTGAACCTTCTCCCGGACTAGCGAAGTACTTC. Its translation is CASSEPSPGLAKYF.